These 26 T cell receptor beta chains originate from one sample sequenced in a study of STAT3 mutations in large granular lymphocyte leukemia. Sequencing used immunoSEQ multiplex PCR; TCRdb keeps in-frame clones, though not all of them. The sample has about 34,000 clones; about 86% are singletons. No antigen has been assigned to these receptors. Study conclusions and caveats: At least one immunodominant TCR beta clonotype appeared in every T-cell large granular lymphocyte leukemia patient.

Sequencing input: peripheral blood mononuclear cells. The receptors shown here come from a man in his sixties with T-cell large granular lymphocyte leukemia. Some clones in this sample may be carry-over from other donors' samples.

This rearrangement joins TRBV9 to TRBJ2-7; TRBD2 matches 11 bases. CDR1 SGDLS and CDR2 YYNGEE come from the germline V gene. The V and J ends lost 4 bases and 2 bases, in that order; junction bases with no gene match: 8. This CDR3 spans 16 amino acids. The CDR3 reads CASSPGTSGYTYEQYF. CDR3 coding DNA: TGTGCCAGCAGCCCCGGGACTAGCGGCTACACCTACGAGCAGTACTTC.

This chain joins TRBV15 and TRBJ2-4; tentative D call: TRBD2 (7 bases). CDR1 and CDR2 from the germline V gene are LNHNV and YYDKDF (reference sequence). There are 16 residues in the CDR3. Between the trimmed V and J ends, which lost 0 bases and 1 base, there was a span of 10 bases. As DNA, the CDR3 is TGTGCCACCAGCAGAGAGGCGGGGGCGGCCAAAAACATTCAGTACTTC. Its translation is CATSREAGAAKNIQYF.

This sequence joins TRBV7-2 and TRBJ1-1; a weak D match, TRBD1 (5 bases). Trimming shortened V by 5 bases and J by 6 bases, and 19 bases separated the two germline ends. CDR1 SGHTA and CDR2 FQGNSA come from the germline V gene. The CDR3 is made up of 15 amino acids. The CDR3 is CASSPQGGGGPEAFF. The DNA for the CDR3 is TGTGCCAGCAGCCCCCAAGGCGGTGGGGGTCCTGAAGCTTTCTTT. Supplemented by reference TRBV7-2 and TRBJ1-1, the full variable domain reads GAGVSQSPSNKVTEKGKDVELRCDPISGHTALYWYRQSLGQGLEFLIYFQGNSAPDKSGLPSDRFSAERTGGSVSTLTIQRTQQEDSAVYLCASSPQGGGGPEAFFGQGTRLTVV.

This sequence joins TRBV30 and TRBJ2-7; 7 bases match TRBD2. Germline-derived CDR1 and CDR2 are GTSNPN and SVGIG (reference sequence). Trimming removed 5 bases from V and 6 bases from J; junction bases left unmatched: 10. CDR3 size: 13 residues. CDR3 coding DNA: TGTGCCTGGTCCTTACTAGCGCCGGTCGAGCAGTACTTC. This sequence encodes CAWSLLAPVEQYF.

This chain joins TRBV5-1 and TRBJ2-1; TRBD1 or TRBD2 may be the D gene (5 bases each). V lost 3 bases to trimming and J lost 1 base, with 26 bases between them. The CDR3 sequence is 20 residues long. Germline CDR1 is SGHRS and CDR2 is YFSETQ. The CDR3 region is CASSSPGTPDPAGSYNEQFF. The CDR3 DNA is TGCGCCAGCAGCTCCCCCGGGACCCCCGACCCCGCAGGTTCCTACAATGAGCAGTTCTTC.

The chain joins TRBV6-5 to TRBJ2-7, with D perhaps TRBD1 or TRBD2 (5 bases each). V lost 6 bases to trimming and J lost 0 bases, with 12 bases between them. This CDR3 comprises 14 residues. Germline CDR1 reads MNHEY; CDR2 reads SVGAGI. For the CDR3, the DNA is TGTGCCAGCAGCCACCGGGACCTCTCCTACGAGCAGTACTTC. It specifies CASSHRDLSYEQYF.

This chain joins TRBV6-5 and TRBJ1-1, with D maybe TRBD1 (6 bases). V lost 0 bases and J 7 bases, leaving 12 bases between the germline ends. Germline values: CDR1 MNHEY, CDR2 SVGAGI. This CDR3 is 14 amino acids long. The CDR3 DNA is TGTGCCAGCAGTTACTCAGACCGGACAGATGAAGCTTTCTTT. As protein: CASSYSDRTDEAFF.

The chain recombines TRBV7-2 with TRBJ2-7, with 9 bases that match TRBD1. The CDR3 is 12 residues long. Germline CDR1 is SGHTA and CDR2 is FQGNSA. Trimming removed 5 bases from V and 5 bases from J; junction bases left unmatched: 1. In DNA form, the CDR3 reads TGTGCCAGCAGCCGGACAGGGGACGAGCAGTACTTC. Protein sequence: CASSRTGDEQYF.

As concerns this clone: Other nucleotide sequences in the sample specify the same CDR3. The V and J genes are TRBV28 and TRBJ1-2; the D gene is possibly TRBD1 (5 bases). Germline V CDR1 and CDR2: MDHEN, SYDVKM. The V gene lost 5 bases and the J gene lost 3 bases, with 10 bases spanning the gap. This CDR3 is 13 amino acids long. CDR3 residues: CASSTGTYYGYTF. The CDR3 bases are TGTGCCAGCAGTACGGGGACTTACTATGGCTACACCTTC.

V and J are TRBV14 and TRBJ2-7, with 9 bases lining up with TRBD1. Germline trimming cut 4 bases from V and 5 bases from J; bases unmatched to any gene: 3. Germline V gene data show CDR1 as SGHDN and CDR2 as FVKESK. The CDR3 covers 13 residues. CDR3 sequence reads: CASSRDRVDEQYF. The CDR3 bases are TGTGCCAGCAGCCGGGACAGGGTCGACGAGCAGTACTTC.

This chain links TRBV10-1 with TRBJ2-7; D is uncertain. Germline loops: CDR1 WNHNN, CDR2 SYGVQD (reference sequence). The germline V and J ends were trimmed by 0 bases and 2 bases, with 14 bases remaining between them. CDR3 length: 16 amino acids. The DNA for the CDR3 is TGCGCCAGCAGTGAGTCGACTCGGGCAGCAACCTACGAGCAGTACTTC. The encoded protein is CASSESTRAATYEQYF.

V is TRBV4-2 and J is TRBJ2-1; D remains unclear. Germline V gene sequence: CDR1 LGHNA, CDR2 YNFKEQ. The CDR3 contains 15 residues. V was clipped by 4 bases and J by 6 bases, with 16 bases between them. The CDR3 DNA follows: TGTGCCAGCAGCCCAGAAGCCGGACCACTCAATGAGCAGTTCTTC. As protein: CASSPEAGPLNEQFF.

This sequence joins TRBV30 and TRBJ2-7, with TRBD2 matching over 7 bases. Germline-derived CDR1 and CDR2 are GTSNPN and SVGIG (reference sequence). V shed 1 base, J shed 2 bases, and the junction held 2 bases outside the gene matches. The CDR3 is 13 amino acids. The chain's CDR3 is CAWSGTRAYEQYF. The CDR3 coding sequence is TGTGCCTGGAGTGGGACTAGAGCCTACGAGCAGTACTTC.

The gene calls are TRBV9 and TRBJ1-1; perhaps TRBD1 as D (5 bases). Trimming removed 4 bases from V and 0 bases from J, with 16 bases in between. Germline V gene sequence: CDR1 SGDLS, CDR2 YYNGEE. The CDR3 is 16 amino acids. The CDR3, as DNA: TGTGCCAGCAGCACCCAATGGGGGGAGATGAACACTGAAGCTTTCTTT. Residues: CASSTQWGEMNTEAFF. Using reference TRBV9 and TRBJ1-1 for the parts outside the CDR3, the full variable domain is DSGVTQTPKHLITATGQRVTLRCSPRSGDLSVYWYQQSLDQGLQFLIQYYNGEERAKGNILERFSAQQFPDLHSELNLSSLELGDSALYFCASSTQWGEMNTEAFFGQGTRLTVV.

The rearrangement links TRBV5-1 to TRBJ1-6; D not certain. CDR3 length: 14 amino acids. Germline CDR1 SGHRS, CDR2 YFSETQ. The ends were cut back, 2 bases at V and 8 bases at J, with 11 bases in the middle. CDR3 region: CASSLGKGDSPLHF. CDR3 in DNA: TGCGCCAGCAGCTTAGGAAAGGGAGATTCACCCCTCCACTTT.

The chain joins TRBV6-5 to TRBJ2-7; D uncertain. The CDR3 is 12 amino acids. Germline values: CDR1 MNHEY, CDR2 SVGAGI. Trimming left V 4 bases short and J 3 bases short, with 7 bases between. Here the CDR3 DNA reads TGTGCCAGCAGTTTCGACGGCTACGAGCAGTACTTC. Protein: CASSFDGYEQYF.

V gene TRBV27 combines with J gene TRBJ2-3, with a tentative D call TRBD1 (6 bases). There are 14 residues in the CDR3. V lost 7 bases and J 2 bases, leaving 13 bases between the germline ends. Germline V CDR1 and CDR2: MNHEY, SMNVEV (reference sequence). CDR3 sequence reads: CASTQWGLTDTQYF. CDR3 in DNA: TGTGCCAGCACCCAATGGGGGCTCACAGATACGCAGTATTTT.

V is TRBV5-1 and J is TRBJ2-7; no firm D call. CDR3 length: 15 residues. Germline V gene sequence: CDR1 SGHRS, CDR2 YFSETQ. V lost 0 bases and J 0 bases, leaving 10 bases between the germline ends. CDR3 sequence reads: CASSLGERSSYEQYF. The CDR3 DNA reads TGCGCCAGCAGCTTGGGCGAAAGGAGCTCCTACGAGCAGTACTTC.

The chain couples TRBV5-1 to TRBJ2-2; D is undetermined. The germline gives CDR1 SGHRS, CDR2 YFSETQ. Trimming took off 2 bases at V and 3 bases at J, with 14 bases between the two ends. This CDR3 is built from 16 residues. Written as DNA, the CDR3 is TGCGCCAGCAGCTTTGGGCCCAGTCCCCACACCGGGGAGCTGTTTTTT. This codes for CASSFGPSPHTGELFF.

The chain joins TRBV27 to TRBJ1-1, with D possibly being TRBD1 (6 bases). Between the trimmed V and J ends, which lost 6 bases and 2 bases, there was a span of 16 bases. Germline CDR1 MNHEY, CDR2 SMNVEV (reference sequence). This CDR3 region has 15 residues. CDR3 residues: CASRYAGTPNTEAFF. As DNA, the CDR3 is TGTGCCAGCAGATACGCCGGGACACCCAACACTGAAGCTTTCTTT.

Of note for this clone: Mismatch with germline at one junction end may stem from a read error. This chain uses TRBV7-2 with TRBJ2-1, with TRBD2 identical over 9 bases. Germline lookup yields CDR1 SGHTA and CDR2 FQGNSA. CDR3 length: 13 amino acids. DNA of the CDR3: TGTGCCAGCAGCTTAGGATCAGCGGGAGGTCCGGTCTTC. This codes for CASSLGSAGGPVF.

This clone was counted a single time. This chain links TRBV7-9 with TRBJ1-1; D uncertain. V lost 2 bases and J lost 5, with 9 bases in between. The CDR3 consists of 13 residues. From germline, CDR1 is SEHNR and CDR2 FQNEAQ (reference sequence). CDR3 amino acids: CASSLSHETEAFF. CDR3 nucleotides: TGTGCCAGCAGCTTATCCCATGAAACTGAAGCTTTCTTT. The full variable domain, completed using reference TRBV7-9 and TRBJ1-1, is DTGVSQNPRHKITKRGQNVTFRCDPISEHNRLYWYRQTLGQGPEFLTYFQNEAQLEKSRLLSDRFSAERPKGSFSTLEIQRTEQGDSAMYLCASSLSHETEAFFGQGTRLTVV.

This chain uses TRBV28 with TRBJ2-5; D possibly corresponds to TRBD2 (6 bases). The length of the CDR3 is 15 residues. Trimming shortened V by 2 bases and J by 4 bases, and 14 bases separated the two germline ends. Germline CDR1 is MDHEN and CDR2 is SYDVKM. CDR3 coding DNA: TGTGCCAGCAGTTTAGCGGGGCAGGGCGGAGAGACCCAGTACTTC. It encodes CASSLAGQGGETQYF.

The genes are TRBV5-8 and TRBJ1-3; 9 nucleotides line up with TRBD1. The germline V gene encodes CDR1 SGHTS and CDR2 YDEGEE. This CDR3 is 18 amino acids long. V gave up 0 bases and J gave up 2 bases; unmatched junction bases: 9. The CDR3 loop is CASSLGWGTGGPGNTIYF. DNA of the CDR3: TGTGCCAGCAGCTTGGGTTGGGGAACAGGGGGCCCTGGAAACACCATATATTTT.

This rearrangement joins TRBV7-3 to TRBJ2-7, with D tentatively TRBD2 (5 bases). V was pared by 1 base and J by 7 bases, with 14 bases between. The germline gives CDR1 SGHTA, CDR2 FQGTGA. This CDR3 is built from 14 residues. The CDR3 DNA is TGTGCCAGCAGCTTAATGGGCGGGCCTGGGGAGCAGTACTTC. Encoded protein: CASSLMGGPGEQYF.

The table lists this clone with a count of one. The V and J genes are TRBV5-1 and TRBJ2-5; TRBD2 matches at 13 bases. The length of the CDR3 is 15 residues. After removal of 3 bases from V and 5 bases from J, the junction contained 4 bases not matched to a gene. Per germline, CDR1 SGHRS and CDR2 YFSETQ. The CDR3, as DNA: TGCGCCAGCAGCTCCGGGACTAGCGGGACGGAGACCCAGTACTTC. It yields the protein CASSSGTSGTETQYF. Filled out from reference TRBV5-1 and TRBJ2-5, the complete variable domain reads KAGVTQTPRYLIKTRGQQVTLSCSPISGHRSVSWYQQTPGQGLQFLFEYFSETQRNKGNFPGRFSGRQFSNSRSEMNVSTLELGDSALYLCASSSGTSGTETQYFGPGTRLLVL.